This T cell receptor (beta chain) was obtained from a study of cytomegalovirus exposure and HLA in healthy donors. General study findings and limits: The study flagged fewer than 200 TCR beta chains as cytomegalovirus-associated. At a 0.05 false discovery rate, a later analysis found approximately 15,000 TCR beta sequences to be associated with HLA alleles.

A note on this clone: Its target is unknown.

The CDR3 runs to 14 residues. Unmatched junction bases numbered 5, after V lost 3 bases and J lost 4 bases. In germline, CDR1 is LNHDA, CDR2 SQIVND (reference sequence). Primers: 60 Vbeta forward and 13 Jbeta reverse. Sequencing was performed with immunoSEQ multiplex PCR; in TCRdb, only in-frame clones are kept and a portion is missing. Here the sample spans around 150,000 clones, 87% being singletons. Sequencing was done on a sample of PBMCs. V gene TRBV19 combines with J gene TRBJ2-5, with 7 bases that match TRBD2. This clonotype originated in a woman in her 30s in good health and CMV-seronegative. This chain's CDR3 is CASSILGRGETQYF. The CDR3 DNA reads as TGTGCCAGTAGTATCCTGGGGAGGGGAGAGACCCAGTACTTC.